What follows are 5 T cell receptor beta chains derived from one specimen sequenced in a study of shared clonotypes between healthy human individuals. CD8 cells regarded as naive lacked CD45RO, were positively chosen for CCR7, and omitted terminally differentiated effector memory CD45RA+ cells. Clones were read by immunoSEQ multiplex PCR, and TCRdb kept only the in-frame ones, dropping some. The table shows approximately 2,200,000 clones, with 93% occurring only once. Specimen: naive CD8+ T cells from PBMCs. These receptors were obtained from a man younger than 30 in good health. Some clones in this sample may be carry-over from other donors' samples.

In this sample, this clone turned up once. The chain recombines TRBV5-1 with TRBJ2-3, with TRBD1 as a possible D gene (6 bases). With 0 bases removed from V and 2 bases from J, the gap between germline ends came to 10 bases. The germline V gene has CDR1 SGHRS and CDR2 YFSETQ. The CDR3 runs to 15 residues. The CDR3 reads CASSLEGGYTDTQYF. CDR3 nucleotide sequence: TGCGCCAGCAGCTTGGAAGGGGGATACACAGATACGCAGTATTTT.

This chain uses TRBV6-5 with TRBJ1-3; D unresolved. From germline, CDR1 is MNHEY and CDR2 SVGAGI. V shed 0 bases and J shed 3 bases, with 6 bases lying between them. The CDR3 covers 14 residues. The CDR3 nucleotides read TGTGCCAGCAGTTACTCAGGGCTTGGAAACACCATATATTTT. Translated, it gives CASSYSGLGNTIYF.

This chain uses TRBV19 with TRBJ1-5, with D tentatively TRBD1 (6 bases). Germline values: CDR1 LNHDA, CDR2 SQIVND (reference sequence). Trimming took off 3 bases at V and 1 base at J, with 13 bases between the two ends. This CDR3 contains 16 residues. The chain's CDR3 is CASSISRGISNQPQHF. CDR3 sequence (DNA): TGTGCCAGTAGTATCAGTAGGGGGATCAGCAATCAGCCCCAGCATTTT.

J is TRBJ1-5 and V is TRBV10-3; TRBD1 might be the D (5 bases). CDR3 length: 14 amino acids. Trimming shortened V by 6 bases and J by 5 bases, and 14 bases separated the two germline ends. Germline lookup yields CDR1 ENHRY and CDR2 SYGVKD. The CDR3 DNA follows: TGTGCCATCAGCACCGGGACCCTCGATCAGCCCCAGCATTTT. Translating it yields CAISTGTLDQPQHF.

This rearrangement joins TRBV9 to TRBJ2-7, with D tentatively TRBD2 (6 bases). Germline V CDR1 and CDR2: SGDLS, YYNGEE. CDR3 size: 15 residues. V was trimmed by 3 bases and J by 6 bases, leaving 19 bases between them. The CDR3 protein is CASSAGDDSAPEQYF. CDR3 nucleotides: TGTGCCAGCAGCGCGGGGGACGACAGCGCGCCCGAGCAGTACTTC.